These 3 T cell receptor beta chains were sequenced from one sample in a study of CD8+ T cells in alopecia areata. In each case, RNA was isolated and then reverse transcribed into cDNA as the sequencing template. Assay: immunoSEQ multiplex PCR; the TCRdb copy retains only in-frame clones and omits some. Recorded here are roughly 2,100 clones, none singletons. The material sequenced was lesional skin. The receptor set was obtained from a C3H/HeJ mouse with alopecia areata. The strain's MHC type: H2-k.

This clone is classed as medium-sized. Gene labels here are mouse ones. The sequenced fragment ends 4 residues before the CDR3 boundary, so the rest is inferred from the germline J gene. The genes are TRBV1 and TRBJ2-7, with D perhaps TRBD1 (5 bases). V was pared by 0 bases and J by 0 bases, with 9 bases between. This CDR3 is 15 amino acids long. Germline assignment: CDR1 NSQYPW and CDR2 LRSPGD (reference sequence). The CDR3 loop is CTCSADLDSSYEQYF. The CDR3 bases that were read are TGCACCTGCAGTGCAGATCTCGACAGCTCCTAT.

At least ten counts were recorded for this clone. Gene names are mouse gene names. The DNA ends 4 residues before the CDR3 does, and the rest of the CDR3 is filled in from the germline J gene. This sequence joins TRBV14 and TRBJ1-2; 7 nucleotides line up with TRBD1. Germline assignment: CDR1 SGHDT and CDR2 FRDEAV. Trimming removed 4 bases from V and 2 bases from J; junction bases left unmatched: 5. This CDR3 is 14 amino acids long. The CDR3 sequence is CASSRDRINSDYTF. The part of the CDR3 DNA that was read is TGTGCCAGCAGTCGGGACAGAATCAACTCC.

This clone was seen many times. The germline and genes are mouse ones. Coverage ceases 4 residues before the CDR3 finishes, and the germline J gene fills in the end. This chain links TRBV17 with TRBJ1-2; TRBD1 matches at 11 bases. V was clipped by 5 bases and J by 4 bases; unmatched bases: 0. Germline V lookup: CDR1 MNHDT, CDR2 YYDKIL. The CDR3 consists of 13 residues. Partial CDR3 DNA: TGTGCTAGCAGTGGGACAGGGGGCTCC. This sequence encodes CASSGTGGS. The full CDR3 protein is CASSGTGGSDYTF.